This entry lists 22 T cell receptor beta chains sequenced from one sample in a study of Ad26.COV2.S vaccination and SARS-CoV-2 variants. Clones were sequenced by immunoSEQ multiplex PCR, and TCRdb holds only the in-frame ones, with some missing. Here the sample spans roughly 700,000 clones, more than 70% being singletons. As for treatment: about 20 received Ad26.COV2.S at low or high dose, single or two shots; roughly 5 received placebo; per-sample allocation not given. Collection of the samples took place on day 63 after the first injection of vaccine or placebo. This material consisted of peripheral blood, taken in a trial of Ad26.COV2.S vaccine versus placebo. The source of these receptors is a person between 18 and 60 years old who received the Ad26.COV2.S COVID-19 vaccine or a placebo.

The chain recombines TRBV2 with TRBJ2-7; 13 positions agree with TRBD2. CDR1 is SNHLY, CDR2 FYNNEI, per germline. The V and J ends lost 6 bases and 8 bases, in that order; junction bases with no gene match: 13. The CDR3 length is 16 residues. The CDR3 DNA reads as TGTGCCAGCAGCCAACTAGCGGGAGGGCCCGGAGCGAAGCAGTACTTC. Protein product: CASSQLAGGPGAKQYF.

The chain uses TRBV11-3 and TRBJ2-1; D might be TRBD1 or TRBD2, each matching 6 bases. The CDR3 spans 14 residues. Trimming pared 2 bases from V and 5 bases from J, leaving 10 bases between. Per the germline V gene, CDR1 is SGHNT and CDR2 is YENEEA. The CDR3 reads CASSLRGDDNEQFF. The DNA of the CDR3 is TGTGCCAGCAGCTTAAGGGGGGATGACAATGAGCAGTTCTTC.

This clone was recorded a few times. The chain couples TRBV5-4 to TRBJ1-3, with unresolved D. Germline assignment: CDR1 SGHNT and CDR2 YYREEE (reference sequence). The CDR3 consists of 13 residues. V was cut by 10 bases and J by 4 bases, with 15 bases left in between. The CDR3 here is CAPCWEWGNTIYF. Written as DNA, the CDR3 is TGTGCCCCATGCTGGGAATGGGGAAACACCATATATTTT. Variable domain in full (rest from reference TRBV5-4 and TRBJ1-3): ETGVTQSPTHLIKTRGQQVTLRCSSQSGHNTVSWYQQALGQGPQFIFQYYREEENGRGNFPPRFSGLQFPNYSSELNVNALELDDSALYLCAPCWEWGNTIYFGEGSWLTVV.

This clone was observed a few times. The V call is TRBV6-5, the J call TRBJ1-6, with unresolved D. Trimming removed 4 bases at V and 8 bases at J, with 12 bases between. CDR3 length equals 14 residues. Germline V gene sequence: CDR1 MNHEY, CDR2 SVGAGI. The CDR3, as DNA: TGTGCCAGCAGTTCTAGCAGGACCGATTCACCCCTCCACTTT. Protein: CASSSSRTDSPLHF.

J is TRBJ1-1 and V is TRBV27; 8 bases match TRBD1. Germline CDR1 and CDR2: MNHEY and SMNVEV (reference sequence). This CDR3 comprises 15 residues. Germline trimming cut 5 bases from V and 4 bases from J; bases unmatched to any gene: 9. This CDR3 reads CASSLDRGSVTEAFF. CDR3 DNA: TGTGCCAGCAGTCTCGACAGGGGATCCGTCACTGAAGCTTTCTTT.

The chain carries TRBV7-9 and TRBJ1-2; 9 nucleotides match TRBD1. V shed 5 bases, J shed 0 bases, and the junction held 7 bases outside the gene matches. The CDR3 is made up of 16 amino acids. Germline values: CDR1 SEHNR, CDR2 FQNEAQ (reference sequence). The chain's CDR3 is CASSNGDRESNYGYTF. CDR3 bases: TGTGCCAGCAGCAACGGGGACAGGGAATCTAACTATGGCTACACCTTC. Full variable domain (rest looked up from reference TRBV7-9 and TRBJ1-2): DTGVSQNPRHKITKRGQNVTFRCDPISEHNRLYWYRQTLGQGPEFLTYFQNEAQLEKSRLLSDRFSAERPKGSFSTLEIQRTEQGDSAMYLCASSNGDRESNYGYTFGSGTRLTVV.

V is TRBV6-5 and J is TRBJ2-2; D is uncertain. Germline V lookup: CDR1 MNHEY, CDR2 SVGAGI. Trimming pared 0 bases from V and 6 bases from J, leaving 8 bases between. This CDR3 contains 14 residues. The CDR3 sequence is CASSYSRSSGELFF. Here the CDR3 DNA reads TGTGCCAGCAGTTACTCGAGAAGCTCCGGGGAGCTGTTTTTT.

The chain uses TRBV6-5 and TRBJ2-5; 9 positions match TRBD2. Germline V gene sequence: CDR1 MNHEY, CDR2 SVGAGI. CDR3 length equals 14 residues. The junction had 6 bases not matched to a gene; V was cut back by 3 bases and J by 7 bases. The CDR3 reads CASSYGTSKGTQYF. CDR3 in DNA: TGTGCCAGCAGTTATGGGACTAGCAAGGGGACCCAGTACTTC.

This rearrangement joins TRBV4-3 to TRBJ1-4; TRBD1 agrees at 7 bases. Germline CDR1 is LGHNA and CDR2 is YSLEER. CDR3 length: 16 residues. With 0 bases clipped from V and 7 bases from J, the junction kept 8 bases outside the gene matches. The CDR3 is CASSQERRGLSEKLFF. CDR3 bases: TGCGCCAGCAGCCAAGAAAGGAGGGGGCTGAGTGAAAAACTGTTTTTT.

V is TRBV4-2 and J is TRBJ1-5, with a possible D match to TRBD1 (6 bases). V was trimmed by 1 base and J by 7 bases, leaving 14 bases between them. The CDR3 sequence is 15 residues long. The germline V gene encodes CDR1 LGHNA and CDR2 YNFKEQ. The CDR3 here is CASSQGSGGEQPQHF. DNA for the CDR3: TGTGCCAGCAGCCAAGGTTCGGGGGGCGAACAGCCCCAGCATTTT.

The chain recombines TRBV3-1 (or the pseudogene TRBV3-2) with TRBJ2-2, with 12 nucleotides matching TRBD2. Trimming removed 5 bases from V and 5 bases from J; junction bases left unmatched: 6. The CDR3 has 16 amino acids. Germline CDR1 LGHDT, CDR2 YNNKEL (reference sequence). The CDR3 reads CASSRPSGRGTGELFF. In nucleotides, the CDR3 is TGTGCCAGCAGCAGGCCTAGCGGGAGGGGAACCGGGGAGCTGTTTTTT.

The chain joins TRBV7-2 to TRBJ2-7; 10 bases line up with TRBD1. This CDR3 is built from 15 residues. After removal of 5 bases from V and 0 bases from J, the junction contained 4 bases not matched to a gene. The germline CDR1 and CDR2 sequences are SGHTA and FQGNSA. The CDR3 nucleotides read TGTGCCAGCAGCATCCGGACAGGGGGCTCCTACGAGCAGTACTTC. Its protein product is CASSIRTGGSYEQYF.

CDR3 region: CASSLPKSSYNEQFF. CDR3 nucleotides: TGTGCCAGCAGCCTACCGAAGAGCTCCTACAATGAGCAGTTCTTC. This chain joins TRBV5-5 and TRBJ2-1; unclear D gene. Trimming pared 4 bases from V and 0 bases from J, leaving 11 bases between. Germline V gene data show CDR1 as SGHKS and CDR2 as YYEKEE (reference sequence). CDR3 length: 15 residues.

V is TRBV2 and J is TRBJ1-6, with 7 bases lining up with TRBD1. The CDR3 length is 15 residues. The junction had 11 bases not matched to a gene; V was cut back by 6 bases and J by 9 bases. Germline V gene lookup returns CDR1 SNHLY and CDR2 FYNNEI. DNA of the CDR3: TGTGCCAGCAGCCCCGGCCGGACAGGCCGTTCACCCCTCCACTTT. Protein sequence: CASSPGRTGRSPLHF. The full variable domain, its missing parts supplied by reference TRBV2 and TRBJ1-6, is EPEVTQTPSHQVTQMGQEVILRCVPISNHLYFYWYRQILGQKVEFLVSFYNNEISEKSEIFDDQFSVERPDGSNFTLKIRSTKLEDSAMYFCASSPGRTGRSPLHFGNGTRLTVT.

Here the CDR3 reads CAWSRGRSPNQPQHF. The CDR3 nucleotides are TGTGCCTGGAGTAGGGGACGGTCCCCCAATCAGCCCCAGCATTTT. The V and J genes are TRBV30 and TRBJ1-5, with D tentatively TRBD1 (5 bases). V dropped 2 bases and J dropped 3 bases, with 14 bases sitting between them. The length of the CDR3 is 15 residues. Germline loops: CDR1 GTSNPN, CDR2 SVGIG (reference sequence). The whole variable domain, remainder taken from reference TRBV30 and TRBJ1-5, is SQTIHQWPATLVQPVGSPLSLECTVEGTSNPNLYWYRQAAGRGLQLLFYSVGIGQISSEVPQNLSASRPQDRQFILSSKKLLLSDSGFYLCAWSRGRSPNQPQHFGDGTRLSIL.

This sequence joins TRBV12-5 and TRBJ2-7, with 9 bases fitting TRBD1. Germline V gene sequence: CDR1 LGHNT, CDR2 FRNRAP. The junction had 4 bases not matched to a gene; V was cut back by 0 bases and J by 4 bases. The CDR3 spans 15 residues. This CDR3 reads CASGLVQGAWYEQYF. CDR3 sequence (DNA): TGTGCTAGTGGTTTGGTACAGGGGGCCTGGTACGAGCAGTACTTC.

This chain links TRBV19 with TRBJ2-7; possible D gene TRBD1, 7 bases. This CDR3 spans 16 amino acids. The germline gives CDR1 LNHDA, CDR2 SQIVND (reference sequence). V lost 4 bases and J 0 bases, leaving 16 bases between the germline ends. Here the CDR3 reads CASSRYGQGGSYEQYF. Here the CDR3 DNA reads TGTGCCAGTAGTAGATACGGGCAGGGGGGCTCCTACGAGCAGTACTTC.

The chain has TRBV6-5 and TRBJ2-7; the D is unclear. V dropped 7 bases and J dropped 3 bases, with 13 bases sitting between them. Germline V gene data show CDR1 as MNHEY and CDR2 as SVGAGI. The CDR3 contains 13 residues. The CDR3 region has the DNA TGTGCCAGCACCCGGGCAGGCGGCTACGAGCAGTACTTC. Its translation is CASTRAGGYEQYF.

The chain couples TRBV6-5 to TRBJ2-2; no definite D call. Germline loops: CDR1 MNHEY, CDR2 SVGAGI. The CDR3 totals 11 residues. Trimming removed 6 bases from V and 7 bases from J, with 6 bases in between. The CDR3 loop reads CASRSIGELFF. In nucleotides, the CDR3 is TGTGCCAGCAGATCAATCGGGGAGCTGTTTTTT.

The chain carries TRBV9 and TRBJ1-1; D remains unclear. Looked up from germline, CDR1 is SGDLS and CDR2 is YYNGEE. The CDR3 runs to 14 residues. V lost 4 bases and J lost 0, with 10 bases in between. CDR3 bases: TGTGCCAGCAGCCCCCGACTGTTGAACACTGAAGCTTTCTTT. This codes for CASSPRLLNTEAFF.

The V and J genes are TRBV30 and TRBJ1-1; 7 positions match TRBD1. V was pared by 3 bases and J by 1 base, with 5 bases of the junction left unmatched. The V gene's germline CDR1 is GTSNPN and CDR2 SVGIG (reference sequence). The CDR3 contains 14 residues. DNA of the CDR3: TGTGCCTGGAGGGTCGGGACAGCGAACACTGAAGCTTTCTTT. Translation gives CAWRVGTANTEAFF.

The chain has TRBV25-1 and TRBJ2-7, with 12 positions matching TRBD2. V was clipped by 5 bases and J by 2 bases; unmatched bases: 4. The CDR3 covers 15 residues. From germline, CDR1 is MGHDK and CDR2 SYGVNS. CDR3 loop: CASSRTSGTPYEQYF. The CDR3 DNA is TGTGCCAGCAGTCGGACTAGCGGGACCCCCTACGAGCAGTACTTC.